The next 5 T cell receptor beta chains were all read from a single sample in a study of siplizumab effects on memory and regulatory T cells. TCRdb keeps only in-frame clones here, not all; method: immunoSEQ multiplex PCR. This table holds around 120,000 clones, around 94% found once. Sequencing was carried out using non-Treg CD4+ T cells sorted from blood. All receptors derive from a human donor in good health.

A few counts support this clone. This chain links TRBV7-7 with TRBJ2-3; D remains unclear. Germline assignment: CDR1 SSHAT and CDR2 FNYEAQ (reference sequence). This CDR3 region has 13 residues. Trimming removed 5 bases from V and 1 base from J, with 7 bases in between. As DNA, the CDR3 is TGTGCCAGCAGCGCGAGCGGCACAGATACGCAGTATTTT. Protein product: CASSASGTDTQYF.

The gene calls are TRBV5-6 and TRBJ1-2, with TRBD1 identical over 9 bases. The CDR3 consists of 17 residues. The V and J ends lost 3 bases and 8 bases, in that order; junction bases with no gene match: 17. Germline V gene sequence: CDR1 SGHDT, CDR2 YYEEEE. As DNA, the CDR3 is TGTGCCAGCAGCTCACTATTGACAGGGGGAGGGTCTGCGGGCTACACCTTC. The encoded protein is CASSSLLTGGGSAGYTF.

This clone was found once. The chain combines TRBV6-1 with TRBJ1-1, with D hard to call. This CDR3 is built from 13 residues. CDR1 is MNHNS and CDR2 is SASEGT in the germline V gene. The ends were cut back, 2 bases at V and 3 bases at J, with 7 bases in the middle. The DNA for the CDR3 is TGTGCCAGCAGTGAAAGACAAGACACTGAAGCTTTCTTT. Encoded protein: CASSERQDTEAFF.

The rearrangement uses TRBV4-1 and TRBJ2-7, with D hard to call. V was clipped by 0 bases and J by 6 bases, with 12 bases between them. The length of the CDR3 is 14 residues. Germline lookup yields CDR1 MGHRA and CDR2 YSYEKL. The CDR3 reads CASSQEGNLREQYF. CDR3 bases: TGCGCCAGCAGCCAAGAGGGCAACCTGCGCGAGCAGTACTTC.

This chain joins TRBV7-9 and TRBJ2-7; 13 bases map to TRBD2. The junction had 6 bases not matched to a gene; V was cut back by 5 bases and J by 2 bases. Germline values: CDR1 SEHNR, CDR2 FQNEAQ (reference sequence). The CDR3 sequence is 16 residues long. The CDR3 nucleotides read TGTGCCAGCAGCAAAGGACTAGCGGGGGCAACCTACGAGCAGTACTTC. Translating gives CASSKGLAGATYEQYF.